This entry lists 27 T cell receptor beta chains sequenced from one sample in a study of T cells after somatic rescue of genetic block. The assay was immunoSEQ multiplex PCR, and TCRdb's table has in-frame clones only and misses some. The sample has about 70,000 clones, about 92% seen once; the top ten hold around 3%. The material sequenced was peripheral blood mononuclear cells (PBMCs). Receptor source: a man between 35 and 55 years old.

The genes are TRBV19 and TRBJ2-7, with 12 bases identical to TRBD2. The CDR3 contains 16 residues. Trimming cost V 5 bases and J 4 bases; bases outside gene matches: 9. Germline-derived CDR1 and CDR2 are LNHDA and SQIVND (reference sequence). The CDR3 loop reads CASSPPSGRAPYEQYF. The CDR3 DNA reads as TGTGCCAGTAGTCCCCCTAGCGGGAGGGCACCTTACGAGCAGTACTTC.

The rearrangement links TRBV7-8 to TRBJ1-1, with 7 bases identical to TRBD1. The germline V gene has CDR1 SGHVS and CDR2 FQNEAQ. V lost 5 bases, J lost 3 bases, and 3 bases stayed unmatched. This CDR3 region has 13 residues. For the CDR3, the DNA is TGTGCCAGCAGCCGACAGGGACACACTGAAGCTTTCTTT. It codes for CASSRQGHTEAFF. The full variable domain, in which reference TRBV7-8 and TRBJ1-1 provide the parts outside the CDR3, is GAGVSQSPRYKVAKRGQDVALRCDPISGHVSLFWYQQALGQGPEFLTYFQNEAQLDKSGLPSDRFFAERPEGSVSTLKIQRTQQEDSAVYLCASSRQGHTEAFFGQGTRLTVV.

The chain is built from TRBV4-1 and TRBJ1-2, with D unclear. This CDR3 contains 13 residues. V lost 2 bases and J lost 0, with 4 bases in between. Germline CDR1 is MGHRA and CDR2 is YSYEKL. CDR3: CASSQLANYGYTF. The CDR3 DNA reads as TGCGCCAGCAGCCAACTCGCTAACTATGGCTACACCTTC.

This clone came up once. CDR3 in DNA: TGTGCCAGTAGTCCCCCGGGGGAGGGGACCCAGTACTTC. Translating gives CASSPPGEGTQYF. This chain joins TRBV19 and TRBJ2-5, with 7 bases matching TRBD2. The CDR3 totals 13 residues. Germline assignment: CDR1 LNHDA and CDR2 SQIVND (reference sequence). The trim removed 5 bases at V and 7 bases at J, leaving 7 bases unmatched.

The chain is built from TRBV7-9 and TRBJ2-1; no clear D. Germline assignment: CDR1 SEHNR and CDR2 FQNEAQ (reference sequence). Trimming took off 3 bases at V and 6 bases at J, with 9 bases between the two ends. CDR3 length: 13 amino acids. CDR3 in amino acids: CASSFLEFNEQFF. CDR3 DNA: TGTGCCAGCAGCTTCTTAGAGTTCAATGAGCAGTTCTTC.

This chain links TRBV5-1 with TRBJ1-4; D perhaps matches TRBD1 (5 bases). Between the trimmed V and J ends, which lost 0 bases and 8 bases, there was a span of 11 bases. The germline V gene encodes CDR1 SGHRS and CDR2 YFSETQ. The CDR3 contains 14 residues. The CDR3 loop is CASSLDGAGEKLFF. The CDR3 DNA is TGCGCCAGCAGCTTGGATGGGGCCGGAGAAAAACTGTTTTTT.

The V call is TRBV5-5, the J call TRBJ2-7; D possibly matches TRBD1 or TRBD2 (6 bases each). From germline, CDR1 is SGHKS and CDR2 YYEKEE (reference sequence). V was pared by 0 bases and J by 1 base, with 11 bases between. This CDR3 contains 15 residues. The CDR3 spells CASSLAGGSSYEQYF. In nucleotides, the CDR3 is TGTGCCAGCAGCTTGGCCGGGGGCAGTTCCTACGAGCAGTACTTC.

The chain uses TRBV5-4 and TRBJ2-7; 7 bases map to TRBD1. This CDR3 spans 14 amino acids. Germline CDR1 is SGHNT and CDR2 is YYREEE (reference sequence). V was clipped by 7 bases and J by 4 bases; unmatched bases: 11. CDR3 coding DNA: TGTGCCAGCCAAAGGACAGGTGGGAAATACGAGCAGTACTTC. It translates to CASQRTGGKYEQYF.

This clone was counted a single time. This chain joins TRBV19 and TRBJ1-1; D remains unclear. Looked up from germline, CDR1 is LNHDA and CDR2 is SQIVND (reference sequence). CDR3 length: 14 amino acids. Trimming left V 3 bases short and J 7 bases short, with 15 bases between. The CDR3 is CASSMLLTDGEAFF. The CDR3 coding sequence is TGTGCCAGTAGTATGCTATTAACCGACGGTGAAGCTTTCTTT.

The chain links TRBV11-1 to TRBJ1-2; D unresolved. This CDR3 is built from 15 residues. The germline gives CDR1 SGHAT, CDR2 FQDESV (reference sequence). V gave up 5 bases and J gave up 7 bases, with 20 bases separating them. The CDR3 nucleotides read TGTGCCAGCAGCCCGAACCCGGGTCAGACGGGTGGCTACACCTTC. Its protein product is CASSPNPGQTGGYTF.

The rearrangement joins TRBV29-1 to TRBJ1-1, with D possibly TRBD1 on 5 matching bases. Per the germline V gene, CDR1 is SQVTM and CDR2 is ANQGSEA. V was pared by 4 bases and J by 1 base, with 10 bases between. The CDR3 is made up of 13 amino acids. The CDR3 spells CSVVDSRNTEAFF. CDR3 coding DNA: TGCAGCGTTGTTGACAGCAGGAACACTGAAGCTTTCTTT.

The J gene is TRBJ1-1, the V gene TRBV2; D remains ambiguous. Germline V CDR1 and CDR2: SNHLY, FYNNEI. Trimming stripped 6 bases from V and 2 bases from J, with 13 bases between. This CDR3 contains 14 residues. The CDR3 loop is CASSIDQTNTEAFF. Here the CDR3 DNA reads TGTGCCAGCAGCATAGACCAGACAAACACTGAAGCTTTCTTT.

The chain recombines TRBV15 with TRBJ1-2, with 10 bases fitting TRBD1. From germline, CDR1 is LNHNV and CDR2 YYDKDF (reference sequence). CDR3 length: 14 residues. V gave up 1 base and J gave up 7 bases; unmatched junction bases: 3. In nucleotides, the CDR3 is TGTGCCACCAGCAGAGGACAGGGGGCGTTTGGCTACACCTTC. Protein product: CATSRGQGAFGYTF.

CDR3 residues: CASSPAGGRDEQYF. CDR3 bases: TGCGCCAGCAGCCCCGCGGGGGGCAGGGACGAGCAGTACTTC. The chain couples TRBV5-1 to TRBJ2-7, with TRBD2 identical over 8 bases. CDR1 is SGHRS and CDR2 is YFSETQ in the germline V gene. The trim removed 4 bases at V and 5 bases at J, leaving 8 bases unmatched. The CDR3 is 14 residues long. Full variable domain (outside the CDR3, taken from reference TRBV5-1 and TRBJ2-7): KAGVTQTPRYLIKTRGQQVTLSCSPISGHRSVSWYQQTPGQGLQFLFEYFSETQRNKGNFPGRFSGRQFSNSRSEMNVSTLELGDSALYLCASSPAGGRDEQYFGPGTRLTVT.

The chain is built from TRBV7-2 and TRBJ1-3; D gene unclear. CDR1 is SGHTA and CDR2 is FQGNSA in the germline V gene. V lost 7 bases to trimming and J lost 1 base, with 14 bases between them. The CDR3 length is 15 residues. CDR3 residues: CASTNHRVSGNTIYF. The CDR3 DNA sequence: TGTGCCAGCACAAACCACCGAGTTTCTGGAAACACCATATATTTT.

This chain connects TRBV18 to TRBJ1-6; TRBD1 matches at 10 bases. CDR3 length equals 16 residues. Germline V lookup: CDR1 KGHSH, CDR2 LQKENI. The V and J ends lost 3 bases and 5 bases, in that order; junction bases with no gene match: 4. The CDR3 DNA reads TGTGCCAGCTCACCGCTGGACAGGGGGGATAATTCACCCCTCCACTTT. Protein: CASSPLDRGDNSPLHF.

The chain joins TRBV6-5 to TRBJ2-6; no clear D. The CDR3 is 16 residues long. Germline values: CDR1 MNHEY, CDR2 SVGAGI. V lost 4 bases, J lost 1 base, and 11 bases lay in between. The CDR3 loop reads CASSSPRGSGANVLTF. In nucleotides, the CDR3 is TGTGCCAGCAGTTCCCCCAGAGGTTCTGGGGCCAACGTCCTGACTTTC.

V gene TRBV7-3 combines with J gene TRBJ1-1; D is undetermined. Germline lookup yields CDR1 SGHTA and CDR2 FQGTGA. The CDR3 is 13 amino acids. Between the trimmed V and J ends, which lost 5 bases and 6 bases, there was a span of 13 bases. Here the CDR3 reads CASSQGRLSEAFF. CDR3 nucleotide sequence: TGTGCCAGCAGCCAAGGCCGCTTGTCTGAAGCTTTCTTT.

The V gene is TRBV14, the J gene TRBJ2-3; D unresolved. CDR1 and CDR2 from the germline V gene are SGHDN and FVKESK. The CDR3 covers 15 residues. Trimming shortened V by 4 bases and J by 2 bases, and 13 bases separated the two germline ends. The CDR3 is CASSPQKPFTDTQYF. The DNA for the CDR3 is TGTGCCAGCAGCCCGCAAAAACCTTTCACAGATACGCAGTATTTT.

The CDR3 spells CASFPPSGGRGYTQYF. The CDR3 nucleotides are TGTGCCAGCTTCCCTCCTTCCGGCGGGAGGGGGTATACGCAGTATTTT. The rearrangement joins TRBV28 to TRBJ2-3; 9 bases line up with TRBD2. The ends lost 8 bases at V and 7 bases at J; junction bases unmatched: 16. The CDR3 covers 16 residues. Germline assignment: CDR1 MDHEN and CDR2 SYDVKM.

This clone was seen just once. V and J are TRBV2 and TRBJ2-1, with a weak D call TRBD1 (5 bases). Trimming left V 5 bases short and J 3 bases short, with 8 bases between. CDR1 and CDR2 (germline): SNHLY, FYNNEI. The CDR3 contains 13 residues. Here the CDR3 DNA reads TGTGCCAGCAGTTCTGACAGCTACAATGAGCAGTTCTTC. Translated: CASSSDSYNEQFF.

J is TRBJ2-2 and V is TRBV7-2; TRBD1 or TRBD2 may be the D gene (6 bases each). This CDR3 is built from 14 residues. The V gene lost 4 bases and the J gene lost 4 bases, with 10 bases spanning the gap. Germline V lookup: CDR1 SGHTA, CDR2 FQGNSA. The CDR3 sequence is CASSSRGRTGELFF. The CDR3 DNA is TGTGCCAGCAGCTCCCGGGGGCGCACCGGGGAGCTGTTTTTT.

The chain links TRBV7-9 to TRBJ2-2; D is unresolved. Per germline, CDR1 SEHNR and CDR2 FQNEAQ (reference sequence). V dropped 2 bases and J dropped 2 bases, with 9 bases sitting between them. The CDR3 is 15 residues long. CDR3 protein: CASSLRPENTGELFF. The CDR3 nucleotides are TGTGCCAGCAGCTTAAGGCCAGAAAACACCGGGGAGCTGTTTTTT.

The rearrangement joins TRBV20-1 to TRBJ2-7; D is perhaps TRBD1 (6 bases). This CDR3 region has 10 residues. Germline loops: CDR1 DFQATT, CDR2 SNEGSKA (reference sequence). Trimming shortened V by 6 bases and J by 6 bases, and 9 bases separated the two germline ends. The CDR3: CSAVQGEQYF. The CDR3 bases are TGCAGTGCGGTACAGGGCGAGCAGTACTTC.

The CDR3 reads CAWSRTGGDEQYF. CDR3 bases: TGTGCCTGGTCTAGGACAGGGGGCGACGAGCAGTACTTC. J is TRBJ2-7 and V is TRBV30; 11 bases line up with TRBD1. V gave up 5 bases and J gave up 5 bases; unmatched junction bases: 5. CDR3 size: 13 residues. CDR1 and CDR2 (germline): GTSNPN, SVGIG (reference sequence).

This chain links TRBV5-6 with TRBJ2-1; D is undetermined. Germline values: CDR1 SGHDT, CDR2 YYEEEE. The CDR3 is 15 amino acids. The V gene lost 2 bases and the J gene lost 4 bases, with 13 bases spanning the gap. The CDR3 DNA sequence: TGTGCCAGCAGCTTAAGTCGGCTACCTTACAATGAGCAGTTCTTC. Translating it yields CASSLSRLPYNEQFF.

In its sample, this clone was seen once. The genes are TRBV7-2 and TRBJ1-1; TRBD1 is a possible D gene (5 bases). CDR1 and CDR2 (germline): SGHTA, FQGNSA. Trimming removed 5 bases at V and 7 bases at J, with 17 bases between. CDR3 length equals 14 residues. CDR3 coding DNA: TGTGCCAGCAGCCAAATTATGGGACTGGGTGAAGCTTTCTTT. This sequence encodes CASSQIMGLGEAFF. Filled out from reference TRBV7-2 and TRBJ1-1, the complete variable domain reads GAGVSQSPSNKVTEKGKDVELRCDPISGHTALYWYRQSLGQGLEFLIYFQGNSAPDKSGLPSDRFSAERTGGSVSTLTIQRTQQEDSAVYLCASSQIMGLGEAFFGQGTRLTVV.